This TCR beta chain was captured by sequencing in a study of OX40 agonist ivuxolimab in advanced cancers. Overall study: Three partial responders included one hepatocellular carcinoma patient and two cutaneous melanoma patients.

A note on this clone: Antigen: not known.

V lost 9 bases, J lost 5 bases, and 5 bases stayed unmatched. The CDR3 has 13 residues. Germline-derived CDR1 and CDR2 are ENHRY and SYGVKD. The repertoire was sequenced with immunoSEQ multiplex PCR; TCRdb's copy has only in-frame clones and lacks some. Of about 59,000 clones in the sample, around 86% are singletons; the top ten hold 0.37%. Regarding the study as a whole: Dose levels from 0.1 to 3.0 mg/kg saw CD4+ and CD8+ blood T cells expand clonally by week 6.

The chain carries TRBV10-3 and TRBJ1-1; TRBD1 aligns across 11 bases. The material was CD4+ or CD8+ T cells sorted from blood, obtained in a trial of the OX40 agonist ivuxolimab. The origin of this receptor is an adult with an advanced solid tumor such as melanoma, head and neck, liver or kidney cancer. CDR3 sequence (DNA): TGTGCCATGGGGGGACAGGGGGGAACTGAAGCTTTCTTT. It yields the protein CAMGGQGGTEAFF.